This T cell receptor beta chain came from a study of shared clonotypes between healthy human individuals (dated by TCRdb to 2020 to 2021). With respect to the entire study: The cohort comprised a couple of women and a few men aged 18 to 49 years. Each donor's leukapheresis produced roughly between roughly 0.94 and 9.5 billion PBMCs. For each donor, CD4 naive and CD4 memory were each given three plates, CD8 naive was given two plates, and CD8 memory was given one plate. The study deeply sequenced blood TCR repertoires of roughly five healthy adults to estimate repertoire size and the extent of clonotype sharing between individuals. To increase sequencing depth and limit assay-specific biases, different laboratories used diverse techniques to prepare libraries and sequence TCR repertoires.

For the CD8 naive samples, CD45RO-negative cells were positively selected for CCR7, yielding a CD45RA+CCR7+ population from which TemRA cells were excluded. The donors were healthy, HIV-negative adults with no recently reported acute infections or vaccinations. Only Caucasian adults living in Nashville, Tennessee, USA were represented among the donors. Blood was obtained by leukapheresis, after which PBMCs were separated by Ficoll-Histopaque density gradient centrifugation and cryopreserved in liquid nitrogen vapor phase. Analytical flow cytometry was used to check the purity and quantity of every magnetically sorted T cell population. Genomic DNA was isolated from each sorted fraction and quantified by UV absorbance on a Nanodrop 2000c. Based on the germline V gene, the CDR1 and CDR2 sequences are WSHSY and SAAADI. Relative to germline, V is 5 bases shorter and J is 2 bases shorter, with 10 bases between their ends. The CDR3 numbers 13 residues from cysteine through phenylalanine. Only the CDR3 part of the read is kept: 39 bases, read in frame from the first base.

Using the deep immunoSEQ assay, TCR CDR3 regions were amplified from genomic DNA by multiplex PCR. For each cell subset, the extracted genomic DNA was distributed evenly across all wells of several immunoSEQ 96-well plates, and each plate served as one replicate. For sorted subsets, about 220 ng of genomic DNA, equivalent to around 29,000 T cell genomes, went into each replicate PCR. Purified libraries were measured with a Qubit 3.0 fluorometer, size-checked on a Bioanalyzer 2100, and measured again with the KAPA Library Quantification kit. Every immunoSEQ 96-well plate was sequenced on a separate single-read 150-cycle Illumina NextSeq 550 flow cell. On the authors' methods: Because only junctional sequences without quality scores were contained in the immunoSEQ output, filtering matching that applied to full-length reads could not be performed. Sequences were annotated with PyIR, a Python wrapper for IgBLAST v1.9, and V/J genes and CDR3 were assigned using IMGT germline references. Reads with weak V/J assignments (E-value above 1e-6), missing CDR3, stop codons, out-of-frame junctions, or ambiguous translated residues were removed. V3J clonotypes were defined as sequences sharing the same inferred V gene, J gene, and CDR3 amino acid sequence. Percentage overlap between repertoires was calculated by dividing the number of shared unique clonotypes by the size of the smaller repertoire. RTK rarefaction, the Chao1 estimator, and Recon v2.1 estimates of unobserved clonotypes were used to assess repertoire richness. Generation probabilities were computed with OLGA for all TCRbeta clonotypes obtained by the gDNA method from a few donors. TCRdb obtained this table from immuneACCESS and retained in-frame rearrangements with V and J assigned. These tables miss some clones; where compared with another copy, unresolved V genes account for less than half of the shortfall, and the remainder is unexplained. The V and J calls and clone size are taken from that table; D and trimming were inferred from the DNA. The sample includes millions of clones, with about 95% observed a single time. Together, the top ten hold about 1.1% of the sample.

Remarks on this clone: The specificity of this receptor is unknown. One base away there is no much larger clone; base qualities are not given.

What the research found in general, with its limitations: Sampling was restricted to blood, and TCR repertoires in tissues likely differ from the TCR repertoires found in blood. Incomplete sequencing was indicated by rarefaction of sorted-subset datasets, despite the large sequencing depth. Based on pairwise subsampling, the degree of clonotype sharing among donors was expected to be affected by sequencing depth. Compared with non-shared clonotypes, the clonotypes found in all four sorted-subset donors had higher generation probabilities. The small number of donors limited the genetic and exposure-history diversity represented. When a few donors were compared, the shared fraction of clonotypes was about 5.2% for naive CD4, about 4% for naive CD8, 2.3% for memory CD4, and under 0.5% for memory CD8. Estimated clonotype richness was generally larger for naive than for memory subsets.

Sequenced input: naive CD8+ T cells sorted from blood. Explained via the paper, the cell subset or site label denotes: CD45RA+CCR7+. The source of this sequence is a man younger than 35 in good health. The chain employs TRBV10-2 and TRBJ2-7, and possibly TRBD1, on 5 matching bases. The CDR3 in this case is CASSLTVTYEQYF. Read as DNA, the sequence is TGCGCCAGCAGTTTGACAGTTACCTACGAGCAGTACTTC.